Listed below are T cell receptor beta chains from one sample, sequenced in a study of T cell responses to AZD1222 COVID-19 vaccine. The table came from immunoSEQ multiplex PCR; TCRdb's copy has only in-frame clones and leaves some out. The table has approximately 120,000 clones, about 88% seen once; the top ten hold about 9.5%. Sequences were derived from peripheral blood, sampled 28 days after the second AZD1222 dose. The receptors come from an adult who received the AZD1222 COVID-19 vaccine. Each CDR3 is given with its conserved first and last residue. The D gene is left open where the match is weak. Only part of the rows carry a size: once, few, many, or a class if the clone is expanded.

J	D	size	V	CDR3	DNA
TRBJ2-5	.	.	TRBV27	CASSFHGTQYF	TGTGCCAGCAGCTTCCACGGCACCCAGTACTTC
TRBJ2-7	.	.	TRBV30	CAWSTRVGHTSYEQYF	TGTGCCTGGAGCACCCGCGTGGGGCATACCTCCTACGAGCAGTACTTC
TRBJ2-7	.	.	TRBV5-8	CASSLWAYSYEQYF	TGTGCCAGCAGCTTGTGGGCATACTCCTACGAGCAGTACTTC
TRBJ2-2	TRBD2	once	TRBV5-1	CASSLGLAVNTGELFF	TGCGCCAGCAGCTTGGGACTAGCGGTGAACACCGGGGAGCTGTTTTTT
TRBJ2-3	.	.	TRBV7-6	CASSHGGTSTDTQYF	TGTGCCAGCAGCCACGGCGGGACTAGCACAGATACGCAGTATTTT
TRBJ1-1	.	.	TRBV29-1	CSSYGGLTEAFF	TGCAGCTCCTACGGAGGGCTCACTGAAGCTTTCTTT
TRBJ2-3	.	.	TRBV7-9	CASSLAEGRAGTQYF	TGTGCCAGCAGCTTAGCGGAGGGGAGAGCGGGTACGCAGTATTTT
TRBJ1-5	.	.	TRBV6-5	CASTQGSNQPQHF	TGTGCCAGTACTCAGGGGTCCAATCAGCCCCAGCATTTT
TRBJ2-1	.	.	TRBV7-2	CASSSSHTYNEQFF	TGTGCCAGCAGCTCCTCGCACACATACAATGAGCAGTTCTTC
TRBJ1-2	.	.	TRBV2	CASSGPYPKTDLDYGYTF	TGTGCCAGCAGTGGCCCTTATCCGAAGACAGATCTAGACTATGGCTACACCTTC
TRBJ1-4	.	.	TRBV18	CASSPNSPRGEKLFF	TGTGCCAGCTCACCCAACAGCCCCAGAGGCGAAAAACTGTTTTTT
TRBJ2-7	.	.	TRBV28	CASSPLPGVGEQYF	TGTGCCAGCAGCCCCCTGCCAGGGGTAGGCGAGCAGTACTTC
TRBJ1-2	.	.	TRBV3-1/TRBV3-2	CASSQVPSGGIHGYTF	TGTGCCAGCAGCCAGGTTCCTTCCGGGGGAATTCATGGCTACACCTTC
TRBJ1-1	TRBD1	.	TRBV3-1/TRBV3-2	CASSLTGGTEAFF	TGTGCCAGCAGCCTGACAGGGGGCACTGAAGCTTTCTTT
TRBJ2-2	TRBD1	.	TRBV2	CASSAGTANTGELFF	TGTGCCAGCAGTGCCGGGACAGCTAACACCGGGGAGCTGTTTTTT
TRBJ2-5	.	.	TRBV6-1	CASSDPGGLETQYF	TGTGCCAGCAGTGACCCGGGTGGATTGGAGACCCAGTACTTC
TRBJ2-2	TRBD1	.	TRBV7-8	CASRGQAREDTGELFF	TGTGCCAGCAGGGGACAGGCAAGGGAGGACACCGGGGAGCTGTTTTTT
TRBJ1-2	TRBD1	.	TRBV6-5	CASSRTGARGYTF	TGTGCCAGCAGTAGGACAGGAGCTAGGGGCTACACCTTC
TRBJ1-2	TRBD1	.	TRBV5-1	CASSLQGETNYGYTF	TGCGCCAGCAGCTTGCAGGGGGAAACCAACTATGGCTACACCTTC
TRBJ2-3	TRBD2	.	TRBV19	CASSIGGLAVNTDTQYF	TGTGCCAGTAGTATAGGAGGACTAGCGGTAAACACAGATACGCAGTATTTT
TRBJ1-1	.	.	TRBV19	CASMPGEATEAFF	TGTGCCAGTATGCCCGGGGAGGCCACTGAAGCTTTCTTT
TRBJ1-6	.	.	TRBV4-1	CASSRHAGTSNSPLHF	TGCGCCAGCAGCCGGCACGCCGGGACATCTAATTCACCCCTCCACTTT
TRBJ2-1	TRBD2	once	TRBV29-1	CSVDSGGNEQFF	TGCAGCGTTGACTCGGGAGGGAATGAGCAGTTCTTC
TRBJ2-4	TRBD1	.	TRBV7-9	CASSRDDRGKNIQYF	TGTGCCAGCAGCCGAGACGACAGGGGCAAAAACATTCAGTACTTC
TRBJ1-2	.	.	TRBV25-1	CASSGPGTGYGYTF	TGTGCCAGCAGTGGACCCGGGACCGGTTATGGCTACACCTTC
TRBJ2-1	TRBD1	.	TRBV5-6	CASSWGQLSSYNEQFF	TGTGCCAGCAGCTGGGGACAGCTAAGCTCCTACAATGAGCAGTTCTTC
TRBJ1-6	.	.	TRBV6-2/TRBV6-3	CASSFRDGYNSPLHF	TGTGCCAGCAGTTTCAGGGACGGCTATAATTCACCCCTCCACTTT
TRBJ1-1	.	.	TRBV10-3	CAISDHGVLTEAFF	TGTGCCATCAGTGATCATGGGGTTTTAACTGAAGCTTTCTTT
TRBJ2-7	.	once	TRBV4-1	CASSQLITYEQYF	TGCGCCAGCAGCCAATTAATCACCTACGAGCAGTACTTC
TRBJ1-3	.	.	TRBV14	CASSKILADSGNTIYF	TGTGCCAGCAGCAAAATTTTGGCAGACTCTGGAAACACCATATATTTT
TRBJ1-1	.	once	TRBV2	CASSASGNTEAFF	TGTGCCAGCAGTGCTTCCGGGAACACTGAAGCTTTCTTT
TRBJ2-1	.	.	TRBV5-1	CASQEGGTYNEQFF	TGCGCCAGCCAGGAAGGGGGGACCTACAATGAGCAGTTCTTC
TRBJ1-1	TRBD1	.	TRBV6-5	CASSYSIQGDTEAFF	TGTGCCAGCAGTTACTCGATTCAGGGGGACACTGAAGCTTTCTTT
TRBJ2-3	.	.	TRBV7-9	CASSSTGDTQYF	TGTGCCAGCAGTTCCACGGGGGATACGCAGTATTTT
TRBJ2-7	.	.	TRBV29-1	CSVGAGAGYEQYF	TGCAGCGTTGGGGCAGGGGCGGGGTACGAGCAGTACTTC
TRBJ2-1	TRBD1	.	TRBV7-6	CASSKGQGDGNEQFF	TGTGCCAGCAGTAAAGGACAGGGCGATGGGAATGAGCAGTTCTTC
TRBJ2-1	TRBD1	.	TRBV29-1	CSVKAGTGGNYNEQFF	TGCAGCGTCAAGGCGGGGACAGGGGGAAACTACAATGAGCAGTTCTTC
TRBJ1-1	.	.	TRBV19	CASSDQGSTEAFF	TGTGCCAGTAGTGATCAGGGGAGCACTGAAGCTTTCTTT
TRBJ1-5	.	.	TRBV5-8	CASSLALGTGSFNQPQHF	TGTGCCAGCAGCTTGGCCTTAGGGACGGGCAGTTTTAATCAGCCCCAGCATTTT
TRBJ2-3	.	.	TRBV5-1	CASSPGGQTTDTQYF	TGCGCCAGCAGCCCGGGGGGACAGACTACGGATACGCAGTATTTT
TRBJ1-6	.	.	TRBV6-6	CASSYGVPELHF	TGTGCCAGCAGTTACGGGGTACCGGAGCTCCACTTT
TRBJ1-4	.	.	TRBV7-8	CASSLGGADDEKLFF	TGTGCCAGCAGCTTAGGGGGGGCAGATGATGAAAAACTGTTTTTT
TRBJ2-1	.	.	TRBV18	CASSPGLTDNEQFF	TGTGCCAGCTCACCGGGCCTAACAGACAATGAGCAGTTCTTC
TRBJ1-5	TRBD1	.	TRBV7-8	CASSHPGQGYNQPQHF	TGTGCCAGCAGCCACCCGGGACAGGGATATAATCAGCCCCAGCATTTT
TRBJ2-1	TRBD2	few	TRBV10-1	CASQEAGGPRNEQFF	TGCGCCAGTCAAGAAGCGGGAGGGCCTCGGAATGAGCAGTTCTTC
TRBJ1-5	.	.	TRBV21-1	CASSAQRTGGLSNQPQHF	TGTGCCAGCAGCGCACAAAGAACAGGGGGTTTAAGCAATCAGCCCCAGCATTTT
TRBJ1-2	.	.	TRBV30	CAWSMSGYGYTF	TGTGCCTGGAGTATGTCTGGCTATGGCTACACCTTC
TRBJ1-1	.	.	TRBV21-1	CASSKAGNRAEAFF	TGTGCCAGCAGCAAAGCCGGAAATCGGGCTGAAGCTTTCTTT
TRBJ1-3	.	.	TRBV5-1	CASSLVRGWSGNTIYF	TGCGCCAGCAGCTTGGTTCGGGGTTGGTCTGGAAACACCATATATTTT
TRBJ2-7	TRBD2	few	TRBV5-4	CASSGGGSYEQYF	TGTGCCAGCAGCGGCGGGGGTTCCTACGAGCAGTACTTC
TRBJ2-1	.	.	TRBV10-3	CAIRSDDGGGEQFF	TGTGCCATCAGGTCGGACGATGGGGGAGGTGAGCAGTTCTTC
TRBJ1-5	.	.	TRBV19	CASSQSVGNQPQHF	TGTGCCAGTAGCCAAAGCGTCGGCAATCAGCCCCAGCATTTT
TRBJ1-5	.	.	TRBV19	CASREEGGGGPQHF	TGTGCCAGTAGAGAGGAGGGAGGAGGAGGGCCCCAGCATTTT
TRBJ1-6	.	.	TRBV4-1	CASSQINSPLHF	TGCGCCAGCAGCCAAATTAACTCACCCCTCCACTTT
TRBJ1-4	.	once	TRBV7-9	CASSSQGRTNEKLFF	TGTGCCAGCAGCTCTCAGGGGCGGACTAATGAAAAACTGTTTTTT